Listed below are T cell receptor beta chains from one sample, sequenced in a study of blood T cell repertoires in COVID-19. The protocol was immunoSEQ multiplex PCR, while the TCRdb copy is restricted to in-frame clones and leaves out a portion. The repertoire consists of around 700,000 clones, with over 80% occurring once and the leading ten covering under 0.3%. Sequencing input: peripheral blood. These receptors all stem from a woman aged 18-29 years with acute or convalescent COVID-19. The conserved cysteine and the conserved F or W are not part of the CDR3 here. The order of the fields is CDR3 length, clone size, V gene, J gene, CDR3 protein. Clone size is shown for a subset of rows, as once, few, many or a class of expanded clone.

14	-	TRBV12-5	TRBJ2-7	ASGVLMGDRGTEQY
10	-	TRBV12-3/TRBV12-4	TRBJ1-3	ASSLSGNTIY
11	-	TRBV19	TRBJ2-3	ASSMGGGDTQY
13	-	TRBV7-2	TRBJ1-2	ASSPSLGGNYGYT
12	-	TRBV4-2	TRBJ1-6	ASSQVSQGSPLH
14	-	TRBV9	TRBJ2-3	ASSKAGGHIGDTQY
12	-	TRBV24-1	TRBJ1-1	ATSDTGGPGEAF
11	-	TRBV6-4	TRBJ1-1	ASRAGGDTEAF
13	-	TRBV9	TRBJ1-5	ASSGGQGSWQPQH
13	-	TRBV7-9	TRBJ2-3	ASSPDRGQTDTQY
14	-	TRBV4-1	TRBJ2-5	ASSPRSGGAEETQY
13	-	TRBV19	TRBJ1-4	ATSSQGLLNEKLF
14	-	TRBV7-9	TRBJ1-4	ASSIRQPSPDEKLF
13	-	TRBV3-1/TRBV3-2	TRBJ1-5	ASSLRQGVNQPQH
16	-	TRBV7-6	TRBJ2-7	ASSFLVGGTASSYEQY
15	-	TRBV5-1	TRBJ1-1	ASSLGGGHSLNTEAF
11	-	TRBV9	TRBJ2-5	ASSLDSQETQY
17	-	TRBV15	TRBJ1-1	ATSRVGGQGNKANTEAF
13	-	TRBV7-2	TRBJ2-7	ASSSAGTAHQEQY
11	-	TRBV5-5	TRBJ1-1	ASSLLRDTEAF
12	-	TRBV5-4	TRBJ2-7	ASSLPGPTYEQY
12	once	TRBV9	TRBJ1-2	ASSAAGLRRGYT
14	-	TRBV23-1	TRBJ2-2	ASSYYRTGNTGELF
13	-	TRBV6-5	TRBJ1-1	ASNSWTGATSEAF
13	-	TRBV11-2	TRBJ1-6	ASSLDPLYISPLH
13	once	TRBV6-4	TRBJ2-2	ASSVQGIGTGELF
11	-	TRBV19	TRBJ1-1	ASSYNRGIEAF
15	-	TRBV4-1	TRBJ2-6	ASSQGAAYSGANVLT
13	-	TRBV29-1	TRBJ2-2	SGGGGLAETGELF
12	-	TRBV19	TRBJ1-2	ASTGALANYSYT